The table lists the clone carrying this T cell receptor beta chain with a few counts. Assay used: immunoSEQ multiplex PCR; TCRdb lists only in-frame clones, some missing. The data show tens of thousands of clones, 85% to 90% seen once. The data belong to a study of OX40 agonist ivuxolimab in advanced cancers. About the research overall: Patients' therapy was ivuxolimab, an antibody that acts as an agonist of OX40 (CD134).

The ends lost 2 bases at V and 3 bases at J; junction bases unmatched: 8. CDR3 length: 16 amino acids. Germline CDR1 reads SGHTA; CDR2 reads FQGNSA. This TCR derives from an adult with an advanced solid tumor such as melanoma, head and neck, liver or kidney cancer. Sequenced here: CD4+ or CD8+ T cells sorted from blood, sampled in a trial of the OX40 agonist ivuxolimab. The chain has TRBV7-2 and TRBJ2-7, with 9 bases identical to TRBD2. CDR3 region: CASSLSPSAGGYEQYF. CDR3 in DNA: TGTGCCAGCAGCTTAAGTCCCTCAGCGGGAGGCTACGAGCAGTACTTC.